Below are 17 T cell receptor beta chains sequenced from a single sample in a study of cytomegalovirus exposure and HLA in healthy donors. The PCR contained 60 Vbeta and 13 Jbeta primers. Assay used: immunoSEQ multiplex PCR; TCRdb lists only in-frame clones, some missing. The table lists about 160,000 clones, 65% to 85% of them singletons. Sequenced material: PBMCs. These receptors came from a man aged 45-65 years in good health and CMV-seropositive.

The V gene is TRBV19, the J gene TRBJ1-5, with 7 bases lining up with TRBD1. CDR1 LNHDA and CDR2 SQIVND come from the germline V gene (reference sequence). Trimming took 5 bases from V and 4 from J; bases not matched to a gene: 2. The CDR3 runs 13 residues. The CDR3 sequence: CASSDRVNQPQHF. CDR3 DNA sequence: TGTGCCAGTAGTGACAGGGTGAATCAGCCCCAGCATTTT.

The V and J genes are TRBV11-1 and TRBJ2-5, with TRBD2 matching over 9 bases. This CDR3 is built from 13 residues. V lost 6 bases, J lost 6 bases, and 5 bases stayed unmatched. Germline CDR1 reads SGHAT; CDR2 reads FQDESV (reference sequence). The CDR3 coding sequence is TGTGCCAGCAGTCGTAGCGGGGGCAAGACCCAGTACTTC. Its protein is CASSRSGGKTQYF.

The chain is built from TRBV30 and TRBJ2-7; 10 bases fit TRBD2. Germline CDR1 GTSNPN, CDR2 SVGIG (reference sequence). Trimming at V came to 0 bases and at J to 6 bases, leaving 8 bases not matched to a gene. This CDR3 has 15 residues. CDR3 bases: TGTGCCTGGAGTGTAGGGAGCGGGGGGGCCGTCGAGCAGTACTTC. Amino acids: CAWSVGSGGAVEQYF.

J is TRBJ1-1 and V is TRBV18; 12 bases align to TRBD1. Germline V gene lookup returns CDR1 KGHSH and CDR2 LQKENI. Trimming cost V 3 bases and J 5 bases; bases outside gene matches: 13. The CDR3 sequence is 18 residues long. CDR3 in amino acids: CASSPGPGQGASRTEAFF. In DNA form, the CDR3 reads TGTGCCAGCTCACCTGGACCGGGACAGGGGGCAAGTCGAACTGAAGCTTTCTTT.

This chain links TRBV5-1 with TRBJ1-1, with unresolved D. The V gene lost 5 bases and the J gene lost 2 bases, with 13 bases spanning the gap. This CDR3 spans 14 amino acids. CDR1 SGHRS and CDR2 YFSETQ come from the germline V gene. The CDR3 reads CASSFSPGNTEAFF. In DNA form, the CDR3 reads TGCGCCAGCAGTTTCAGTCCGGGAAACACTGAAGCTTTCTTT.

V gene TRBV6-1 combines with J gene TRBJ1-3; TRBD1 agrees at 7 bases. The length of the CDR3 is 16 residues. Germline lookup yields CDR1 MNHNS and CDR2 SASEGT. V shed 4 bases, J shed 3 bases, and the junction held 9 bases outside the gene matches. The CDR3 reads CASSGQGRGSGNTIYF. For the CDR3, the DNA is TGTGCCAGCAGTGGACAGGGTCGGGGGAGTGGAAACACCATATATTTT.

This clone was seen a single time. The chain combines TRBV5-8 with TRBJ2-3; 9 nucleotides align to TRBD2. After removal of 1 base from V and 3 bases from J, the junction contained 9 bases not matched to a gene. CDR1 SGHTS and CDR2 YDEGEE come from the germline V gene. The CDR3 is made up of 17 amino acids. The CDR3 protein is CASSLRSGRYGTDTQYF. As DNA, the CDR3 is TGTGCCAGCAGCTTGAGAAGCGGGAGGTATGGAACAGATACGCAGTATTTT. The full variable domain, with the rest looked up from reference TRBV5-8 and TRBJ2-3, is EAGVTQSPTHLIKTRGQQATLRCSPISGHTSVYWYQQALGLGLQFLLWYDEGEERNRGNFPPRFSGRQFPNYSSELNVNALELEDSALYLCASSLRSGRYGTDTQYFGPGTRLTVL.

CDR3 sequence: CAITPQANTGELFF. CDR3 nucleotides: TGTGCCATCACCCCGCAGGCCAACACCGGGGAGCTGTTTTTT. The chain combines TRBV10-3 with TRBJ2-2; D call uncertain. The V gene lost 7 bases and the J gene lost 2 bases, with 11 bases spanning the gap. CDR1 is ENHRY and CDR2 is SYGVKD in the germline V gene. The CDR3 is 14 amino acids.

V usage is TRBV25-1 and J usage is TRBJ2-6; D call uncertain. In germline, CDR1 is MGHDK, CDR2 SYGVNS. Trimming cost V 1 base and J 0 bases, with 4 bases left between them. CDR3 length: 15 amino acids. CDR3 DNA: TGTGCCAGCAGTGAATTCAACTCTGGGGCCAACGTCCTGACTTTC. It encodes CASSEFNSGANVLTF.

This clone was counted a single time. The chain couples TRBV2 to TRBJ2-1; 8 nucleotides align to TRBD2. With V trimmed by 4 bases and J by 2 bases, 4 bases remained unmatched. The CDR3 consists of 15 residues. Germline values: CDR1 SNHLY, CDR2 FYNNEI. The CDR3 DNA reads TGTGCCAGCAGTGTAGAAGCGGGAGCCTACAATGAGCAGTTCTTC. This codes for CASSVEAGAYNEQFF. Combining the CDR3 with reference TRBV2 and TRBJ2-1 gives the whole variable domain EPEVTQTPSHQVTQMGQEVILRCVPISNHLYFYWYRQILGQKVEFLVSFYNNEISEKSEIFDDQFSVERPDGSNFTLKIRSTKLEDSAMYFCASSVEAGAYNEQFFGPGTRLTVL.

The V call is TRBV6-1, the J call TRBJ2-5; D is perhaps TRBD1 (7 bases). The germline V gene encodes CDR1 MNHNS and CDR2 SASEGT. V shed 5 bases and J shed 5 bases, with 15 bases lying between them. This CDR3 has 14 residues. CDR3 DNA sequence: TGTGCCAGCAGTCCCAGGACAGGAGGGGAGACCCAGTACTTC. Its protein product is CASSPRTGGETQYF.

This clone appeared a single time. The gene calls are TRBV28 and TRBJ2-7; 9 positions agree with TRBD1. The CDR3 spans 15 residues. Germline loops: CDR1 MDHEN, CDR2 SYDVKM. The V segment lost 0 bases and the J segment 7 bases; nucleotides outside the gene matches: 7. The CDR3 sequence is CASSLWGQGSGEQYF. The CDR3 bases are TGTGCCAGCAGTTTATGGGGACAGGGTTCGGGAGAGCAGTACTTC.

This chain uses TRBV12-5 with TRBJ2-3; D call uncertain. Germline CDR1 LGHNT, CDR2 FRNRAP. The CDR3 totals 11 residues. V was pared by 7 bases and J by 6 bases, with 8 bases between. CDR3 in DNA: TGTGCTAGTGCCTCGGGTGATACGCAGTATTTT. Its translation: CASASGDTQYF.

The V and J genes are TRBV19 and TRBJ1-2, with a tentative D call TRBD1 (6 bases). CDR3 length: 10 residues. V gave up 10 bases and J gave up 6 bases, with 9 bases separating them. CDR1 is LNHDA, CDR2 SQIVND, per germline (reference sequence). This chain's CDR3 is CATQGNGYTF. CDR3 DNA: TGTGCCACACAGGGAAATGGCTACACCTTC.

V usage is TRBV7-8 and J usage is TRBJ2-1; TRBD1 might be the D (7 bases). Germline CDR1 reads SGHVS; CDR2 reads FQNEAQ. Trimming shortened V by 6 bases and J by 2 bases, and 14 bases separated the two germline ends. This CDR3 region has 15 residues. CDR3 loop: CASRRGRGAYNEQFF. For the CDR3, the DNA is TGTGCCAGCAGGAGGGGGCGGGGCGCCTACAATGAGCAGTTCTTC.

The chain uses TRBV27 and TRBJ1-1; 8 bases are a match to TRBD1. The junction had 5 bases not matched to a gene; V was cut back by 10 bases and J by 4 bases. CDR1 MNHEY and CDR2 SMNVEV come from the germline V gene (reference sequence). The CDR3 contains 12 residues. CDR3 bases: TGTGCCACCTGGACAGGGAGCACTGAAGCTTTCTTT. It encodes CATWTGSTEAFF.

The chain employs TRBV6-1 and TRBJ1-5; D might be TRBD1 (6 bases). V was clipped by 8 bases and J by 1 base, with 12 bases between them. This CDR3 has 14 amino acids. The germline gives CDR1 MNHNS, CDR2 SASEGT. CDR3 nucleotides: TGTGCCAGCGGGGGGGCAGGAAGCAATCAGCCCCAGCATTTT. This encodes CASGGAGSNQPQHF.